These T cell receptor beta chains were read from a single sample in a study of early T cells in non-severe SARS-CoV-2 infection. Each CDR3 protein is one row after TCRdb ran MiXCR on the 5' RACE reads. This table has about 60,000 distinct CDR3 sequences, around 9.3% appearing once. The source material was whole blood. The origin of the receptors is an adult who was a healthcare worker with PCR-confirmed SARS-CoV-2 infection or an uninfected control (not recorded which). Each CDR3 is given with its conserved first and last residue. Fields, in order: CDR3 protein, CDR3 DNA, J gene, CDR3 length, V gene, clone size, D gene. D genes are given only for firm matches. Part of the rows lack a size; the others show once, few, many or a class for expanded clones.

CDR3aa: CATRGGTNYEQYF
CDR3nt: TGTGCCACCCGAGGGGGGACTAACTACGAGCAGTACTTC
j_gene: TRBJ2-7
len: 13
v_gene: TRBV6-1
abundance: few
d_gene: .

CDR3aa: CSARDPGEQYF
CDR3nt: TGCAGTGCTAGAGATCCGGGGGAGCAGTACTTC
j_gene: TRBJ2-7
len: 11
v_gene: TRBV20-1
abundance: many
d_gene: .

CDR3aa: CASSQAGSGSYEQYF
CDR3nt: TGTGCCAGCAGCCAAGCCGGGAGCGGCTCCTACGAGCAGTACTTC
j_gene: TRBJ2-7
len: 15
v_gene: TRBV6-2/TRBV6-3
abundance: .
d_gene: .

CDR3aa: CASSRDRGPLNEQFF
CDR3nt: TGTGCCAGCAGCCGCGACAGGGGGCCCCTGAATGAGCAGTTCTTC
j_gene: TRBJ2-1
len: 15
v_gene: TRBV4-2
abundance: many
d_gene: TRBD1

CDR3aa: CASSPQGLNTEAFF
CDR3nt: TGTGCCAGCAGCCCACAGGGGCTTAACACTGAAGCTTTCTTT
j_gene: TRBJ1-1
len: 14
v_gene: TRBV7-9
abundance: many
d_gene: TRBD1

CDR3aa: CASRRSRAGYSSTDTQYF
CDR3nt: TGTGCCAGCAGAAGGTCGAGGGCAGGCTACTCTAGCACAGATACGCAGTATTTT
j_gene: TRBJ2-3
len: 18
v_gene: TRBV6-5
abundance: .
d_gene: .

CDR3aa: CASSITPAGVGTQYF
CDR3nt: TGTGCCAGTAGTATCACCCCTGCCGGGGTGGGTACGCAGTATTTT
j_gene: TRBJ2-3
len: 15
v_gene: TRBV19
abundance: few
d_gene: .

CDR3aa: CASSNGQAGPYGYTF
CDR3nt: TGCGCCAGCAGCAACGGACAGGCTGGGCCGTATGGCTACACCTTC
j_gene: TRBJ1-2
len: 15
v_gene: TRBV5-1
abundance: many
d_gene: TRBD1

CDR3aa: CASSWGTNEKLFF
CDR3nt: TGTGCCAGCAGTTGGGGAACTAATGAAAAACTGTTTTTT
j_gene: TRBJ1-4
len: 13
v_gene: TRBV25-1
abundance: .
d_gene: .

CDR3aa: CASSYSAGHTQNIQYF
CDR3nt: TGTGCCAGCAGTTACTCGGCAGGCCATACACAAAACATTCAGTACTTC
j_gene: TRBJ2-4
len: 16
v_gene: TRBV6-5
abundance: .
d_gene: .

CDR3aa: CASSQERPSYSTDTQYF
CDR3nt: TGTGCCAGCAGCCAAGAACGGCCCTCGTACAGCACAGATACGCAGTATTTT
j_gene: TRBJ2-3
len: 17
v_gene: TRBV3-1
abundance: many
d_gene: .

CDR3aa: CASSFSIDQETQYF
CDR3nt: TGTGCCAGCAGCTTTTCGATCGATCAAGAGACCCAGTACTTC
j_gene: TRBJ2-5
len: 14
v_gene: TRBV5-5
abundance: many
d_gene: .

CDR3aa: CSVGGVGELFF
CDR3nt: TGCAGCGTTGGCGGGGTGGGGGAGCTGTTTTTT
j_gene: TRBJ2-2
len: 11
v_gene: TRBV29-1
abundance: many
d_gene: .

CDR3aa: CASRRGDRLYEQYF
CDR3nt: TGTGCCAGCAGGAGAGGGGACAGACTCTACGAGCAGTACTTC
j_gene: TRBJ2-7
len: 14
v_gene: TRBV6-5
abundance: many
d_gene: TRBD1

CDR3aa: CASSRTGTSAETQYF
CDR3nt: TGTGCCAGCAGCCGAACCGGGACCTCGGCAGAGACCCAGTACTTC
j_gene: TRBJ2-5
len: 15
v_gene: TRBV28
abundance: few
d_gene: .

CDR3aa: CASSLESARGQKGYTF
CDR3nt: TGTGCCAGCAGCTTAGAATCGGCCAGGGGGCAGAAAGGCTACACCTTC
j_gene: TRBJ1-2
len: 16
v_gene: TRBV7-9
abundance: many
d_gene: TRBD1

CDR3aa: CASSLSSSGYYEQYF
CDR3nt: TGTGCCAGCAGTTTATCGAGCTCGGGTTACTACGAGCAGTACTTC
j_gene: TRBJ2-7
len: 15
v_gene: TRBV27
abundance: many
d_gene: .

CDR3aa: CASSGTGSASDTQYF
CDR3nt: TGTGCCAGCAGTGGAACAGGTTCGGCCTCGGATACGCAGTATTTT
j_gene: TRBJ2-3
len: 15
v_gene: TRBV6-4
abundance: few
d_gene: .

CDR3aa: CASSEVSDRTYNEQFF
CDR3nt: TGTGCCAGCAGTGAGGTTAGCGATCGTACCTACAATGAGCAGTTCTTC
j_gene: TRBJ2-1
len: 16
v_gene: TRBV6-2/TRBV6-3
abundance: many
d_gene: .

CDR3aa: CASSLDPNRLAGKETQYF
CDR3nt: TGTGCCAGCAGCTTAGACCCTAACCGACTAGCGGGAAAAGAGACCCAGTACTTC
j_gene: TRBJ2-5
len: 18
v_gene: TRBV11-2
abundance: few
d_gene: TRBD2

CDR3aa: CASSSPWVNEQFF
CDR3nt: TGTGCCAGCAGCTCCCCATGGGTAAATGAGCAGTTCTTC
j_gene: TRBJ2-1
len: 13
v_gene: TRBV7-2
abundance: many
d_gene: .

CDR3aa: CASSFFTGEKLFF
CDR3nt: TGTGCCAGCAGCTTTTTTACGGGGGAAAAACTGTTTTTT
j_gene: TRBJ1-4
len: 13
v_gene: TRBV7-2
abundance: few
d_gene: .

CDR3aa: CASSQAWGGQPQHF
CDR3nt: TGCGCCAGCAGCCAAGCTTGGGGGGGACAGCCCCAGCATTTT
j_gene: TRBJ1-5
len: 14
v_gene: TRBV4-3
abundance: many
d_gene: .

CDR3aa: CASSYSWGEEGLAYEQYF
CDR3nt: TGTGCCAGCAGTTACTCGTGGGGAGAGGAGGGTCTCGCCTACGAGCAGTACTTC
j_gene: TRBJ2-7
len: 18
v_gene: TRBV6-2/TRBV6-3
abundance: .
d_gene: .

CDR3aa: CASTWQGGTEAFF
CDR3nt: TGTGCCAGCACATGGCAGGGAGGGACTGAAGCTTTCTTT
j_gene: TRBJ1-1
len: 13
v_gene: TRBV28
abundance: many
d_gene: .

CDR3aa: CASSLVVLNTEAFF
CDR3nt: TGTGCCAGCAGCTTAGTTGTACTGAACACTGAAGCTTTCTTT
j_gene: TRBJ1-1
len: 14
v_gene: TRBV11-2
abundance: .
d_gene: .

CDR3aa: CASSFRVGTGNTIYF
CDR3nt: TGTGCCAGCAGTTTTCGTGTGGGAACTGGAAACACCATATATTTT
j_gene: TRBJ1-3
len: 15
v_gene: TRBV12-3/TRBV12-4
abundance: many
d_gene: .

CDR3aa: CASSEGRERAEAFF
CDR3nt: TGTGCCAGCAGCGAAGGACGGGAAAGGGCTGAAGCTTTCTTT
j_gene: TRBJ1-1
len: 14
v_gene: TRBV11-3
abundance: many
d_gene: .

CDR3aa: CASSYDRRDEQYF
CDR3nt: TGTGCCAGCAGTTACGACAGGAGGGACGAGCAGTACTTC
j_gene: TRBJ2-7
len: 13
v_gene: TRBV6-5
abundance: .
d_gene: .

CDR3aa: CASSGGRSGQFF
CDR3nt: TGTGCCAGCAGTGGGGGGCGCAGTGGGCAGTTCTTC
j_gene: TRBJ2-1
len: 12
v_gene: TRBV12-3/TRBV12-4
abundance: many
d_gene: .

CDR3aa: CASSLLLRTDFTGELFF
CDR3nt: TGTGCCAGCAGCTTGCTCTTGCGAACCGATTTCACCGGGGAGCTGTTTTTT
j_gene: TRBJ2-2
len: 17
v_gene: TRBV5-4
abundance: many
d_gene: .